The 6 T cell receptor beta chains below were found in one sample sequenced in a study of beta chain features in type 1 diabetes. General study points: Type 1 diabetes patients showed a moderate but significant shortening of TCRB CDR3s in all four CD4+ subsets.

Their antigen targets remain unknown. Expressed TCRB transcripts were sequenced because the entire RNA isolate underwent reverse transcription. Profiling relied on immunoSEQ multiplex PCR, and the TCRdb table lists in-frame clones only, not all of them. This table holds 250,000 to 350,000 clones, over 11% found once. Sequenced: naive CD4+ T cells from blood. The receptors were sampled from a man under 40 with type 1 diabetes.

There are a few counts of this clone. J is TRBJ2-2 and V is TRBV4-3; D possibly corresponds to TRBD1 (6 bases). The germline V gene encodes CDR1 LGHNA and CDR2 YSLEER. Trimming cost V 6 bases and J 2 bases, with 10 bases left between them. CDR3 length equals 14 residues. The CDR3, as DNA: TGCGCCAGCAGACACGGGACAAACACCGGGGAGCTGTTTTTT. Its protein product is CASRHGTNTGELFF.

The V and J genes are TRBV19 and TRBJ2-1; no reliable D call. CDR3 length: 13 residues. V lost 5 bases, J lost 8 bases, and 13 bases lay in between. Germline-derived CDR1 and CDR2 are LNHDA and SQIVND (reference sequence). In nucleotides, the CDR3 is TGTGCCAGTAGTTCATCGGGTTTTGATGAGCAGTTCTTC. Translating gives CASSSSGFDEQFF.

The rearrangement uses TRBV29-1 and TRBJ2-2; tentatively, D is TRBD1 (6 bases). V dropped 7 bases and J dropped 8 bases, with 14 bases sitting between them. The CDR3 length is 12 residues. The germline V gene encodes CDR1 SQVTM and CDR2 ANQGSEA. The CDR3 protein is CSELGGSGELFF. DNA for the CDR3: TGCAGCGAGTTAGGGGGATCAGGGGAGCTGTTTTTT.

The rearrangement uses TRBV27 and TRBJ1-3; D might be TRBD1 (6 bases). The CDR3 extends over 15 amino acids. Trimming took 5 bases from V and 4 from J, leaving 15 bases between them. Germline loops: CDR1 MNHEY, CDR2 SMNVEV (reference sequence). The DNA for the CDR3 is TGTGCCAGCAGTCTACAGGGATCGCACGGAAACACCATATATTTT. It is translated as CASSLQGSHGNTIYF.

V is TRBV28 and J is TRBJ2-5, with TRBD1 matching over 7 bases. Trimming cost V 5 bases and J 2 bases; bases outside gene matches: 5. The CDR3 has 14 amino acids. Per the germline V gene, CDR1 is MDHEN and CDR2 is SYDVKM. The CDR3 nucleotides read TGTGCCAGCAGTACCGCAGGGGGACAAGAGACCCAGTACTTC. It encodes CASSTAGGQETQYF.

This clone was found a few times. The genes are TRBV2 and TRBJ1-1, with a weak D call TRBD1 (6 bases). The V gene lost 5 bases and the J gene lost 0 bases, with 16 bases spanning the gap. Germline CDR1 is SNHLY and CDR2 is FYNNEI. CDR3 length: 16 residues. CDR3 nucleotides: TGTGCCAGCAGTTTACAGGGTGTTCACATGAACACTGAAGCTTTCTTT. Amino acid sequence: CASSLQGVHMNTEAFF.